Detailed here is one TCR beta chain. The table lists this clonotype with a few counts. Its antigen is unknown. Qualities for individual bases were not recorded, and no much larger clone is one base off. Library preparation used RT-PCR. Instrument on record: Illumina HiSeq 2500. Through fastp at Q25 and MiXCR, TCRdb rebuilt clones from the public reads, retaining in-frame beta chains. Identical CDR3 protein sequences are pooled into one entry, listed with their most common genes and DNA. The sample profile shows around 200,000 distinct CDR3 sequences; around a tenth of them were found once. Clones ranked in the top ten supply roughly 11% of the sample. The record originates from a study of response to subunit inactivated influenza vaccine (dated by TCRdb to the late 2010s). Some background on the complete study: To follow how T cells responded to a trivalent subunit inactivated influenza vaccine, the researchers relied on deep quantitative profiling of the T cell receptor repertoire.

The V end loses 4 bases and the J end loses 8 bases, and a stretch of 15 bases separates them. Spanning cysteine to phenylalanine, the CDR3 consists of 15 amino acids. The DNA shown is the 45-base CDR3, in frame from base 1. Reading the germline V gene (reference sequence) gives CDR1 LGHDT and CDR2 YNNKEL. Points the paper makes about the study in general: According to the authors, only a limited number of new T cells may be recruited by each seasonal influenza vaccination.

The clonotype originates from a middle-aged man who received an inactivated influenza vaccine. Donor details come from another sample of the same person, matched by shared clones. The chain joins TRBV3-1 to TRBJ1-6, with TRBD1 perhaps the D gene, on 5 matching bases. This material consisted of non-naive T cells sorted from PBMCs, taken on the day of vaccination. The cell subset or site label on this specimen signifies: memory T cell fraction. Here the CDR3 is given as CASSREGRRYSPLHF. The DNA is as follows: TGTGCCAGCAGCCGTGAGGGACGGAGATATTCACCCCTCCACTTT.